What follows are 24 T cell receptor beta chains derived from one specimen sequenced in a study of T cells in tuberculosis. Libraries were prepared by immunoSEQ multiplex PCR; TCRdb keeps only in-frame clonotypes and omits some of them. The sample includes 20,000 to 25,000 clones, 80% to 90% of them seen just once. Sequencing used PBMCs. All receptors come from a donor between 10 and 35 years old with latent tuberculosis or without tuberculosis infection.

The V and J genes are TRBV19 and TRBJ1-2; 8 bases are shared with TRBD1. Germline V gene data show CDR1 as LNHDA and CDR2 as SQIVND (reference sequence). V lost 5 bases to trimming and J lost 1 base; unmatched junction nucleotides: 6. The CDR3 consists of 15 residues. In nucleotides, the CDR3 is TGTGCCAGTAGTTTCAGACAGGGGTTTAACTATGGCTACACCTTC. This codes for CASSFRQGFNYGYTF.

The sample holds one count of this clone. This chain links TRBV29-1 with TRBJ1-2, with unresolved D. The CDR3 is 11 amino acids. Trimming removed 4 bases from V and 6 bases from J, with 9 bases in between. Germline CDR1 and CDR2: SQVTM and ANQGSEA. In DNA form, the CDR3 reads TGCAGCGTTGGGGTAGCGGATGGCTACACCTTC. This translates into CSVGVADGYTF.

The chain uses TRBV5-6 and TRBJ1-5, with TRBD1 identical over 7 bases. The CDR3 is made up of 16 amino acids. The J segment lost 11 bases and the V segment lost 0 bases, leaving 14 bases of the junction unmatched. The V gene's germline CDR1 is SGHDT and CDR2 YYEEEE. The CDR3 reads CASSLGGQAPIGSQHF. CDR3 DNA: TGTGCCAGCAGCTTGGGCGGACAGGCCCCGATCGGGTCCCAGCATTTT.

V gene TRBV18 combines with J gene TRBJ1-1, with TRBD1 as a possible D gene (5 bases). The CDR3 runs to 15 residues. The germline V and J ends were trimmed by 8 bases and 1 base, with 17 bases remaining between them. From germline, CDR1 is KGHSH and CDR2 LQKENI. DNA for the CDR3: TGTGCCAGCGTTGCGCGGGGGATGAGGAACACTGAAGCTTTCTTT. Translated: CASVARGMRNTEAFF.

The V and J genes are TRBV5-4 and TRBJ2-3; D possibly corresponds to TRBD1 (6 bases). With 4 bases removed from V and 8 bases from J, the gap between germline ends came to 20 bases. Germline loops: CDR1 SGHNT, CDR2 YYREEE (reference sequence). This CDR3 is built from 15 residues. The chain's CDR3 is CASSNRAGERSTQYF. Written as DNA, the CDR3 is TGTGCCAGCAGCAATAGGGCAGGGGAGAGGAGTACGCAGTATTTT.

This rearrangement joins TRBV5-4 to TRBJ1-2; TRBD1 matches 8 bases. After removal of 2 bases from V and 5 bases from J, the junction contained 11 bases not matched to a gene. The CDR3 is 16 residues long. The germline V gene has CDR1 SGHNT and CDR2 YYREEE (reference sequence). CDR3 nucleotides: TGTGCCAGCAGCTTCGGAGGACAGGGAGGACGGTATGGCTACACCTTC. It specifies CASSFGGQGGRYGYTF.

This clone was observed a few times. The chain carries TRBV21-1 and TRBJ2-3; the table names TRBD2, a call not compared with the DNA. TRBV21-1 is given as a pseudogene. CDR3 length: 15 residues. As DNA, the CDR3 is TGTGCCAGCAGCAAGGAAGGGGAGGGAAAAGATACGCAGTATTTT. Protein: CASSKEGEGKDTQYF.

The CDR3 spells CASSTDRGTEAFF. Written as DNA, the CDR3 is TGTGCCAGCAGCACGGACAGGGGCACTGAAGCTTTCTTT. V is TRBV7-2 and J is TRBJ1-1, with 9 nucleotides matching TRBD1. The length of the CDR3 is 13 residues. The V and J ends lost 5 bases and 4 bases, in that order; junction bases with no gene match: 2. Germline CDR1 reads SGHTA; CDR2 reads FQGNSA.

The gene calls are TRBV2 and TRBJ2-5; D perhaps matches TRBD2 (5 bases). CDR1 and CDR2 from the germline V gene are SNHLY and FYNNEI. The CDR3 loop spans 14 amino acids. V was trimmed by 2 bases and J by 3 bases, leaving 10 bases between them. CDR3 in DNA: TGTGCCAGCAGTGAATGGCTAGCAGAAGAGACCCAGTACTTC. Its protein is CASSEWLAEETQYF.

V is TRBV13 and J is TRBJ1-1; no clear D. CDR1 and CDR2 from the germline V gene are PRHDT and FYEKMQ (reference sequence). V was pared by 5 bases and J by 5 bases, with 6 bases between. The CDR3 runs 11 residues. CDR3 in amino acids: CASSQRTEAFF. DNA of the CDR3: TGTGCCAGCAGCCAGAGGACTGAAGCTTTCTTT.

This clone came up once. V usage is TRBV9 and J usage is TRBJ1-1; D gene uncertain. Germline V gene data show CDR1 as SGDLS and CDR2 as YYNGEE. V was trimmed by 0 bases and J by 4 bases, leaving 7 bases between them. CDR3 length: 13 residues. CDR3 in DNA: TGTGCCAGCAGCGTAGACCGAGGCACTGAAGCTTTCTTT. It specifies CASSVDRGTEAFF. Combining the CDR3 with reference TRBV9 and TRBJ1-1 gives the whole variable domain DSGVTQTPKHLITATGQRVTLRCSPRSGDLSVYWYQQSLDQGLQFLIQYYNGEERAKGNILERFSAQQFPDLHSELNLSSLELGDSALYFCASSVDRGTEAFFGQGTRLTVV.

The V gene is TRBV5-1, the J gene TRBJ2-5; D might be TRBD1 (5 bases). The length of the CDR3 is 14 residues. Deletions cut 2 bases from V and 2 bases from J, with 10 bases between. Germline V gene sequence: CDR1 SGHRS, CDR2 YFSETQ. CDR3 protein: CASSFDSVQETQYF. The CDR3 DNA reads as TGCGCCAGCAGCTTTGACAGCGTACAAGAGACCCAGTACTTC.

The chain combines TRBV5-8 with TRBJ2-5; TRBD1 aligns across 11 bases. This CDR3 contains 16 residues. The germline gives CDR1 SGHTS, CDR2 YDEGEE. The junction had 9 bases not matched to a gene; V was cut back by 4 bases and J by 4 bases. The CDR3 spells CASSQHPGTGGETQYF. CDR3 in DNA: TGTGCCAGCAGCCAGCACCCGGGGACAGGGGGAGAGACCCAGTACTTC.

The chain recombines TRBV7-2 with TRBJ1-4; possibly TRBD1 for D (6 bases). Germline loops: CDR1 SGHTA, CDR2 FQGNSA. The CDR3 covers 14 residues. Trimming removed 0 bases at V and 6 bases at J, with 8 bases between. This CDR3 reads CASSLARGDEKLFF. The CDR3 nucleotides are TGTGCCAGCAGCTTAGCCAGGGGTGATGAAAAACTGTTTTTT. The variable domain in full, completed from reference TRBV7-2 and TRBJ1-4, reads GAGVSQSPSNKVTEKGKDVELRCDPISGHTALYWYRQSLGQGLEFLIYFQGNSAPDKSGLPSDRFSAERTGGSVSTLTIQRTQQEDSAVYLCASSLARGDEKLFFGSGTQLSVL.

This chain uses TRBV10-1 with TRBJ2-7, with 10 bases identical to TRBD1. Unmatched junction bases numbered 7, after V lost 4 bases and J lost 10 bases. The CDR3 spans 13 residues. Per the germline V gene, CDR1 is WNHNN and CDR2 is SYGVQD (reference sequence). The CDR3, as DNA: TGCGCCAGCAGTGCGGGGACAGGGGCGGTCCAGTACTTC. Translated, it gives CASSAGTGAVQYF.

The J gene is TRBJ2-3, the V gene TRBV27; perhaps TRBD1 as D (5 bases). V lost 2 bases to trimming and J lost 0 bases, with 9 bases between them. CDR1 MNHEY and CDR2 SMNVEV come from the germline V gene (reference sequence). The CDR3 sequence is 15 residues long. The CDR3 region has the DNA TGTGCCAGCAGTTTAAGGACACCCAGCACAGATACGCAGTATTTT. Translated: CASSLRTPSTDTQYF.

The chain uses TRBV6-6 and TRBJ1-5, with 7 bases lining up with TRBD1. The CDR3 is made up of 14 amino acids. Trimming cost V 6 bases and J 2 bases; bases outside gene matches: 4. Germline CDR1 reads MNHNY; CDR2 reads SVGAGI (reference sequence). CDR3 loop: CASSSQGGNQPQHF. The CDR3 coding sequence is TGTGCCAGCAGCTCCCAGGGGGGCAATCAGCCCCAGCATTTT.

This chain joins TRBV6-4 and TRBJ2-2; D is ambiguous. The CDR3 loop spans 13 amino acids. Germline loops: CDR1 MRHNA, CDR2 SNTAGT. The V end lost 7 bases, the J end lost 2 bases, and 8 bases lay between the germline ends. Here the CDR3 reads CASTRQNTGELFF. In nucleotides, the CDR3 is TGTGCCAGCACGCGGCAAAACACCGGGGAGCTGTTTTTT.

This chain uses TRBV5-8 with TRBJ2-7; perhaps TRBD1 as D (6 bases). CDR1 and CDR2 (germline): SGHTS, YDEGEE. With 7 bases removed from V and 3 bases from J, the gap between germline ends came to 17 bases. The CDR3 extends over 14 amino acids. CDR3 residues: CASSLDSAFYEQYF. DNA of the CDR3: TGTGCCAGCTCTTTGGACAGTGCCTTCTACGAGCAGTACTTC.

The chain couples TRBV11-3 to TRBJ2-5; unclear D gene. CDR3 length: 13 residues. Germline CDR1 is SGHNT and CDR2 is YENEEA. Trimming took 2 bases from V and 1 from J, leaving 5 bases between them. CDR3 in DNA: TGTGCCAGCAGCTTATCTCGCCAAGAGACCCAGTACTTC. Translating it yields CASSLSRQETQYF.

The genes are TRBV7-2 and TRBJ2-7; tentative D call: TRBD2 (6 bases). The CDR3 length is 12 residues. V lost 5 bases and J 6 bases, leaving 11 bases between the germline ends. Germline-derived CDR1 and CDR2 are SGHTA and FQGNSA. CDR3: CASSHPGVEQYF. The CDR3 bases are TGTGCCAGCAGCCACCCGGGGGTCGAGCAGTACTTC. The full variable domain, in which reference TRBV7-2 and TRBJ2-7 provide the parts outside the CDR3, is GAGVSQSPSNKVTEKGKDVELRCDPISGHTALYWYRQSLGQGLEFLIYFQGNSAPDKSGLPSDRFSAERTGGSVSTLTIQRTQQEDSAVYLCASSHPGVEQYFGPGTRLTVT.

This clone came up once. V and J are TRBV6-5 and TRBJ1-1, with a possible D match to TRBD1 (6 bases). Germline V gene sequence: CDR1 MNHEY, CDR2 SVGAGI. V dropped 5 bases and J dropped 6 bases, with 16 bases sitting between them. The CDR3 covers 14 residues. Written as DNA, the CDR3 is TGTGCCAGCAGTACGAACAGGGCCGGCTCTGAAGCTTTCTTT. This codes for CASSTNRAGSEAFF.

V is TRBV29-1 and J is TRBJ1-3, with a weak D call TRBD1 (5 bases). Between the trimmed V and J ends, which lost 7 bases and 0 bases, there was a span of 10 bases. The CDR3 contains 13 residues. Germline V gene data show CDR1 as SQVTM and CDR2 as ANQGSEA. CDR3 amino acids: CSAWGDSGNTIYF. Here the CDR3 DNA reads TGCAGCGCTTGGGGGGACTCTGGAAACACCATATATTTT.

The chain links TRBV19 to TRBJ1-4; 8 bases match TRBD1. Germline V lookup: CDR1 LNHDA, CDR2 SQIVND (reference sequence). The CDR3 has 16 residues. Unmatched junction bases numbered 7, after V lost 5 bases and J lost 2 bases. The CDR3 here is CASSSDRVWTNEKLFF. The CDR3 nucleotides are TGTGCCAGTAGTTCGGACAGGGTTTGGACTAATGAAAAACTGTTTTTT.